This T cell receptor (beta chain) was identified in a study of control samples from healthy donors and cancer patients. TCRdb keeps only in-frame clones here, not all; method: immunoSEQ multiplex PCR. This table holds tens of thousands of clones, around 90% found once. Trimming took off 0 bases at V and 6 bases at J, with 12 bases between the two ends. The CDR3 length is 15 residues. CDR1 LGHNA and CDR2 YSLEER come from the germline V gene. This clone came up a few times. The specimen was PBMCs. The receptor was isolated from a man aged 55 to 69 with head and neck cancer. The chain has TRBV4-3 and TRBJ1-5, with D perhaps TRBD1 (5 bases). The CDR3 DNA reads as TGCGCCAGCAGCCAAGATGGCAAGCAGGGTCAGCCCCAGCATTTT. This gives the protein CASSQDGKQGQPQHF.